Presented here are 8 T cell receptor beta chains from one specimen sequenced in a study of post-analysis software for immune sequencing data. Study results and limitations: Patients had higher frequencies than controls of a handful of TRBV segments, including TRBV5-6, TRBV5-1 and TRBV20-1.

Unique molecular identifiers were present in the TCR beta cDNA libraries. TCRdb independently ran MiXCR on the PCR reads; one entry per CDR3 protein. The data hold 600,000 to 750,000 distinct CDR3 sequences, with 59% observed a single time. No antigens are known for them. Material for sequencing was blood. Receptor source: a girl aged 2-10 years with multiple sclerosis.

The rearrangement links TRBV7-8 to TRBJ2-5; D gene uncertain. The V gene's germline CDR1 is SGHVS and CDR2 FQNEAQ. There are 12 residues in the CDR3. The V end lost 0 bases, the J end lost 6 bases, and 5 bases lay between the germline ends. CDR3 loop: CASSLATKTQYF. The CDR3 DNA reads TGTGCCAGCAGCTTAGCAACGAAGACCCAGTACTTC.

V gene TRBV5-1 combines with J gene TRBJ2-3; D not certain. Looked up from germline, CDR1 is SGHRS and CDR2 is YFSETQ. With 6 bases removed from V and 3 bases from J, the gap between germline ends came to 11 bases. The CDR3 totals 13 residues. The DNA of the CDR3 is TGCGCCAGCATCGAGGCATCGACAGATACGCAGTATTTT. This codes for CASIEASTDTQYF.

V and J are TRBV29-1 and TRBJ2-5; either TRBD1 or TRBD2 may supply D (5 bases each). Trimming pared 7 bases from V and 0 bases from J, leaving 24 bases between. This CDR3 spans 17 amino acids. Per germline, CDR1 SQVTM and CDR2 ANQGSEA. The CDR3, as DNA: TGCAGCGCCGAAGCCGGGGCTCGACAGTCGTACCAAGAGACCCAGTACTTC. Translated, it gives CSAEAGARQSYQETQYF.

V is TRBV7-9 and J is TRBJ2-2, with TRBD2 matching over 8 bases. Losses at the gene ends were 5 bases for V and 1 base for J; bases not matched to a gene: 6. CDR1 SEHNR and CDR2 FQNEAQ come from the germline V gene (reference sequence). The CDR3 has 16 amino acids. As DNA, the CDR3 is TGTGCCAGCAGCGGACCGACTAGCGTGAACACCGGGGAGCTGTTTTTT. Translating it yields CASSGPTSVNTGELFF.

This rearrangement joins TRBV10-3 to TRBJ2-3; TRBD1 matches at 8 bases. Trimming removed 2 bases from V and 0 bases from J; junction bases left unmatched: 13. The CDR3 covers 19 residues. Germline V gives CDR1 ENHRY, CDR2 SYGVKD. The CDR3 DNA sequence: TGTGCCATCAGTGAGCCGCTACTTGGACAGGGCTCTAGCACAGATACGCAGTATTTT. It yields the protein CAISEPLLGQGSSTDTQYF.

The chain combines TRBV6-5 with TRBJ2-1, with D possibly being TRBD1 (6 bases). Germline assignment: CDR1 MNHEY and CDR2 SVGAGI. The CDR3 is 16 residues long. With 6 bases removed from V and 5 bases from J, the gap between germline ends came to 20 bases. The DNA of the CDR3 is TGTGCCAGCAGCCACGGACAGACGGGTTTAAACAATGAGCAGTTCTTC. This gives the protein CASSHGQTGLNNEQFF.

The V gene is TRBV30, the J gene TRBJ1-2; TRBD1 matches at 7 bases. Germline V gene lookup returns CDR1 GTSNPN and CDR2 SVGIG (reference sequence). The V and J ends lost 2 bases and 4 bases, in that order; junction bases with no gene match: 7. The CDR3 spans 14 residues. This CDR3 is CAWSIGRDSYGYTF. CDR3 in DNA: TGTGCCTGGAGTATCGGCCGGGACAGCTATGGCTACACCTTC.

In nucleotides, the CDR3 is TGTGCCAGCAGCCGCCCATCATCTGGAGATACGCAGTATTTT. Translating it yields CASSRPSSGDTQYF. This rearrangement joins TRBV6-2 or TRBV6-3 to TRBJ2-3; no firm D call. Germline CDR1 is MNHEY and CDR2 is SVGEGT. The CDR3 spans 14 residues. Trimming stripped 6 bases from V and 5 bases from J, with 15 bases between.